Listed below are T cell receptor beta chains from one sample, sequenced in a study of T cell repertoires in cytomegalovirus infection. TCRdb called the reads again in MiXCR, with one record for every CDR3 protein. Altogether about 130,000 distinct CDR3 sequences are present, more than 7% being singletons, with the ten largest covering around 9.1%. Input material: PBMCs. These receptors were obtained from a human donor in good health (CMV status not recorded). Some clones in this sample may be carry-over from other donors' samples. The CDR3 runs from the conserved cysteine through the conserved F or W. The order of the fields is D gene, CDR3 length, V gene, clone size, J gene, CDR3 protein, CDR3 DNA. A D gene is named only where the DNA matches it firmly. Size values are once, few and many counts, or a class for expanded clones, and some rows have none.

-	15	TRBV20-1	-	TRBJ2-5	CSARAMGQPKETQYF	TGCAGTGCTAGAGCCATGGGGCAGCCGAAAGAGACCCAGTACTTC
TRBD1	13	TRBV5-5	many	TRBJ1-1	CASSWNGQGEAFF	TGTGCCAGCAGCTGGAATGGACAGGGGGAAGCTTTCTTT
-	11	TRBV29-1	few	TRBJ2-7	CSGAWDYEQYF	TGCAGCGGAGCTTGGGACTACGAGCAGTACTTC
TRBD1	15	TRBV28	many	TRBJ2-7	CVSSTVRGRGYEQYF	TGTGTCAGCAGCACAGTACGGGGCAGGGGGTACGAGCAGTACTTC
-	13	TRBV5-1	-	TRBJ1-1	CASSRRAGTEAFF	TGCGCCAGCAGCCGTCGGGCCGGCACTGAAGCTTTCTTT
TRBD1	15	TRBV7-8	medium-sized	TRBJ2-3	CASSHRDREADTQYF	TGTGCCAGCAGTCACCGGGACAGGGAGGCAGATACGCAGTATTTT
TRBD2	14	TRBV2	-	TRBJ2-7	CASSETSGNYEQYF	TGTGCCAGCAGTGAGACTAGCGGGAACTACGAGCAGTACTTC
TRBD1	16	TRBV28	many	TRBJ2-7	CASRPATGQGAGEQYF	TGTGCCAGCAGACCCGCCACGGGACAGGGGGCAGGGGAGCAGTACTTC
TRBD1	13	TRBV28	many	TRBJ2-3	CASNTGGQDTQYF	TGTGCCAGCAATACAGGGGGTCAGGATACGCAGTATTTT
TRBD1	12	TRBV20-1	-	TRBJ1-2	CSAPGQGSGYTF	TGCAGTGCTCCGGGACAGGGGTCCGGCTACACCTTC
TRBD1	13	TRBV5-1	many	TRBJ1-1	CASSRDSNTEAFF	TGCGCCAGCAGCCGGGACAGCAACACTGAAGCTTTCTTT
TRBD2	12	TRBV19	many	TRBJ2-1	CASNSNGGEQFF	TGTGCCAGTAATAGTAACGGGGGGGAGCAGTTCTTC
-	14	TRBV6-1	few	TRBJ1-5	CASSEAQGNQPQHF	TGTGCCAGCAGTGAAGCACAGGGAAATCAGCCCCAGCATTTT
-	16	TRBV28	many	TRBJ2-3	CASSLLRPQGRDTQYF	TGTGCCAGCAGTTTATTAAGGCCCCAGGGGAGAGATACGCAGTATTTT
TRBD2	16	TRBV10-3	many	TRBJ2-5	CAISPVGGSFPETQYF	TGTGCCATCAGTCCCGTGGGGGGGTCCTTCCCAGAGACCCAGTACTTC
-	17	TRBV24-1	-	TRBJ2-3	CATSDGYRDTSTDTQYF	TGTGCCACCAGTGACGGCTACCGGGACACTAGCACAGATACGCAGTATTTT
-	14	TRBV12-3/TRBV12-4	many	TRBJ2-7	CASSSFGGPYEQYF	TGTGCCAGCAGTTCTTTCGGGGGGCCGTACGAGCAGTACTTC
TRBD2	16	TRBV12-3/TRBV12-4	many	TRBJ2-2	CASSKRLAGNTGELFF	TGTGCCAGCAGCAAGAGACTAGCGGGGAACACCGGGGAGCTGTTTTTT
-	16	TRBV6-2/TRBV6-3	-	TRBJ2-2	CASSPRPTKNTGELFF	TGTGCCAGCAGTCCGCGACCGACCAAGAACACCGGGGAGCTGTTTTTT
TRBD1	13	TRBV20-1	many	TRBJ2-1	CSARDRVYNEQFF	TGCAGTGCCAGGGACAGAGTTTACAATGAGCAGTTCTTC
-	17	TRBV28	-	TRBJ1-5	CASSLGQGTLGNQPQHF	TGTGCCAGCAGTTTAGGGCAGGGGACACTTGGCAATCAGCCCCAGCATTTT
-	11	TRBV7-2	many	TRBJ2-7	CASSLSREQYF	TGTGCCAGCAGCTTATCTAGGGAGCAGTACTTC
-	15	TRBV5-1	many	TRBJ1-1	CASSLDLQVNTEAFF	TGCGCCAGCAGCTTGGACTTACAGGTGAACACTGAAGCTTTCTTT
-	15	TRBV2	-	TRBJ1-1	CASFTEGVMNTEAFF	TGTGCCAGCTTTACGGAAGGGGTTATGAACACTGAAGCTTTCTTT
TRBD2	16	TRBV6-6	many	TRBJ2-5	CASSGISGEVGETQYF	TGTGCCAGCAGCGGGATTAGCGGGGAGGTGGGGGAGACCCAGTACTTC
-	17	TRBV20-1	-	TRBJ2-1	CSARDSSRAFSYNEQFF	TGCAGTGCTAGAGATAGTTCCAGGGCATTCTCCTACAATGAGCAGTTCTTC
-	15	TRBV20-1	-	TRBJ1-4	CSARDQTAVNEKLFF	TGCAGTGCTAGGGACCAGACAGCGGTTAATGAAAAACTGTTTTTT
-	13	TRBV7-2	many	TRBJ2-4	CASSLGQGFIQYF	TGTGCCAGCAGCTTAGGGCAGGGGTTCATTCAGTACTTC
TRBD1	15	TRBV7-3	many	TRBJ1-1	CASSTIQGARTEAFF	TGTGCCAGCAGCACTATCCAGGGGGCGCGGACTGAAGCTTTCTTT
TRBD2	15	TRBV19	many	TRBJ2-4	CASSPTSGGGNIQYF	TGTGCCAGTAGTCCGACTAGCGGGGGGGGGAACATTCAGTACTTC
-	14	TRBV7-6	-	TRBJ2-7	CASSWTAVSYEQYF	TGTGCCAGCAGCTGGACAGCCGTCTCCTACGAGCAGTACTTC
-	13	TRBV7-7	many	TRBJ1-1	CASSETANTEAFF	TGTGCCAGCAGCGAAACAGCGAACACTGAAGCTTTCTTT
TRBD1	16	TRBV28	many	TRBJ1-6	CASSLDSGQGNSPLHF	TGTGCCAGCAGTTTAGATTCGGGACAGGGGAATTCACCCCTCCACTTT
-	12	TRBV28	many	TRBJ1-2	CASSFSRWGYTF	TGTGCCAGCAGTTTTAGTCGATGGGGCTACACCTTC
-	17	TRBV7-2	many	TRBJ2-3	CASSLRDKPSSTDTQYF	TGTGCCAGCAGCCTTCGGGACAAACCGTCTAGCACAGATACGCAGTATTTT
-	17	TRBV24-1	many	TRBJ2-4	CATSDFGTPGAKNIQYF	TGTGCCACCAGTGATTTCGGGACACCGGGAGCCAAAAACATTCAGTACTTC
TRBD1	11	TRBV7-2	many	TRBJ2-5	CASSADRAQYF	TGTGCCAGCAGCGCAGACAGGGCTCAGTACTTC
-	13	TRBV7-2	many	TRBJ1-2	CASSYRAGYGYTF	TGTGCCAGCAGCTATAGGGCGGGATATGGCTACACCTTC
TRBD1	16	TRBV2	-	TRBJ1-6	CASSSDREEYNSPLHF	TGTGCCAGCAGTTCGGACAGGGAAGAATATAATTCACCCCTCCACTTT
-	14	TRBV20-1	-	TRBJ1-4	CSAAHQQGNEKLFF	TGCAGTGCCGCCCATCAACAGGGAAATGAAAAACTGTTTTTT
-	13	TRBV7-7	many	TRBJ1-6	CGRGGSYNSPLHF	TGTGGAAGGGGGGGCTCCTATAATTCACCCCTCCACTTT
-	14	TRBV28	-	TRBJ2-3	CASSDSGGTDTQYF	TGTGCCAGCAGTGACTCTGGGGGGACAGATACGCAGTATTTT
TRBD2	14	TRBV2	-	TRBJ2-3	CASRLAGVGDTQYF	TGTGCCAGCAGACTAGCGGGGGTTGGAGATACGCAGTATTTT
TRBD1	16	TRBV7-9	few	TRBJ1-4	CASSLGTGATNEKLFF	TGTGCCAGCAGCCTCGGGACAGGGGCAACTAATGAAAAACTGTTTTTT
TRBD1	16	TRBV5-6	-	TRBJ2-5	CASSWDRGSPLVSQYF	TGTGCCAGCAGCTGGGACAGGGGGTCTCCCCTAGTGTCCCAGTACTTC
TRBD2	14	TRBV12-3/TRBV12-4	many	TRBJ2-3	CASRTSGALDTQYF	TGTGCCAGCAGGACTAGCGGGGCCCTAGATACGCAGTATTTT
TRBD1	16	TRBV6-2/TRBV6-3	few	TRBJ2-1	CASRSGTGWGYNEQFF	TGTGCCAGCAGATCCGGGACAGGATGGGGATACAATGAGCAGTTCTTC